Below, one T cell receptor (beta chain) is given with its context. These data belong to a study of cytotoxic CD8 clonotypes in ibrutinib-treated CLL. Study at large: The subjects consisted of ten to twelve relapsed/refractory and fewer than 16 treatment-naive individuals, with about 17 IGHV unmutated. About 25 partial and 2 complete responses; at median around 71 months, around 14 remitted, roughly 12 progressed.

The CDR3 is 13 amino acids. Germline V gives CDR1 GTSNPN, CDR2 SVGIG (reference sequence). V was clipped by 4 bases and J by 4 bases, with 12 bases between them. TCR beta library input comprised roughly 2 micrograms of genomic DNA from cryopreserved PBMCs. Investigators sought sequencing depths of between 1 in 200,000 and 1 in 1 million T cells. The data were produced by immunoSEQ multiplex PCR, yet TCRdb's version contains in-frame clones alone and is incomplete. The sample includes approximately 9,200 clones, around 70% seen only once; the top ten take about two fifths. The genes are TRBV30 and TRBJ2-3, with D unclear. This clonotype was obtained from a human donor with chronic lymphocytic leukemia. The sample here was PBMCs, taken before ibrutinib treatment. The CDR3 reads CAWTQRRADTQYF. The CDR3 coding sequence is TGTGCCTGGACTCAGCGAAGGGCAGATACGCAGTATTTT.